The source of this T cell receptor beta chain is a study of blood T cell repertoires in COVID-19. Study as a whole: The study drew acute and convalescent COVID-19 samples from the United States, Italy and Spain.

Data came from immunoSEQ multiplex PCR; TCRdb stores just in-frame clones and leaves some out. The repertoire holds under 200,000 clones, with approximately 86% as singletons. What was sequenced was peripheral blood. The TCR comes from a man in his sixties with acute or convalescent COVID-19.

CDR3 sequence: CASSFASGTYNEQFF. The CDR3 DNA follows: TGTGCCAGCAGCTTTGCTAGCGGGACCTACAATGAGCAGTTCTTC. The gene calls are TRBV7-9 and TRBJ2-1; 9 bases are a match to TRBD2. The CDR3 spans 15 residues. The V segment lost 3 bases and the J segment 2 bases; nucleotides outside the gene matches: 2. The germline V gene encodes CDR1 SEHNR and CDR2 FQNEAQ (reference sequence).